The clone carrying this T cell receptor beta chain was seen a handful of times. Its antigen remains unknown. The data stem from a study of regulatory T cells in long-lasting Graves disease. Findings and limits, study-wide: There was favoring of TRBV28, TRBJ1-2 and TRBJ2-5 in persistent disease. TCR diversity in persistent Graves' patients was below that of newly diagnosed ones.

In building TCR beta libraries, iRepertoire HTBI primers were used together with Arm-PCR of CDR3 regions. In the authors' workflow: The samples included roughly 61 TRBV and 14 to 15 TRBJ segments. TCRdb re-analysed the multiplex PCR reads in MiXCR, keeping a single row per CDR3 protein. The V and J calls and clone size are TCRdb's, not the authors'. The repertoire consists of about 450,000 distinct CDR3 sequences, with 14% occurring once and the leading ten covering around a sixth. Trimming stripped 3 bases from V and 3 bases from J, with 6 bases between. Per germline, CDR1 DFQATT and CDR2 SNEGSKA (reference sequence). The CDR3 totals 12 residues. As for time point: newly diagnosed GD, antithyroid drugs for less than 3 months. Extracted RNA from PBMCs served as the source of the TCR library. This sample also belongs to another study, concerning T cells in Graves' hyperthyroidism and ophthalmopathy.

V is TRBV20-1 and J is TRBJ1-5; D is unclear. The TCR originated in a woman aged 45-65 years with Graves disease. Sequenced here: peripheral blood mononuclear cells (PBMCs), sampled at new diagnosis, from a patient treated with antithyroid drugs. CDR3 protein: CSASKVNQPQHF. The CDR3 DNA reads TGCAGTGCTAGTAAGGTCAATCAGCCCCAGCATTTT.